This T cell receptor beta chain originates from a study of blood T cell repertoires in COVID-19. This table comes from immunoSEQ multiplex PCR, and its TCRdb copy is limited to in-frame clones, with some not included. The sample has fewer than 90,000 clones, around 90% seen once; the top ten hold around 14%. CDR3 length: 14 amino acids. Trimming at V came to 7 bases and at J to 2 bases, leaving 6 bases not matched to a gene. Germline values: CDR1 MNHEY, CDR2 SVGAGI. In this sample, this clone turned up once. The chain combines TRBV6-5 with TRBJ2-5; 8 positions agree with TRBD2. This receptor was identified in a male donor with acute or convalescent COVID-19. The sequenced sample consisted of peripheral blood. CDR3 nucleotides: TGTGCCAGCACTCTCGTAGCGGGGCAAGAGACCCAGTACTTC. Residues: CASTLVAGQETQYF.